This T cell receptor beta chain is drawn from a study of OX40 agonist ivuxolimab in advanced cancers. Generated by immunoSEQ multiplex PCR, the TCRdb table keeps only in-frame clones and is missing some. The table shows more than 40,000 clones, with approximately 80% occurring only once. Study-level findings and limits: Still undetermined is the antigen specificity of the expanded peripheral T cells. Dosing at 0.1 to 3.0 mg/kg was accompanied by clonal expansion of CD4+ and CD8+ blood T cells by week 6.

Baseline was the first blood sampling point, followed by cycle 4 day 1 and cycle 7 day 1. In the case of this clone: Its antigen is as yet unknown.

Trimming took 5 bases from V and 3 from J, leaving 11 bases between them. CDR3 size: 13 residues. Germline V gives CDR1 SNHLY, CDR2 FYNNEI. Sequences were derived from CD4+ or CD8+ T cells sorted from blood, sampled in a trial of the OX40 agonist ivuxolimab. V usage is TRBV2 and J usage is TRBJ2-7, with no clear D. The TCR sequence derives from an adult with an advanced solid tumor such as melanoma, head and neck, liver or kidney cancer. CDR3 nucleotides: TGTGCCAGCAGTATCGAGTTTCACTACGAGCAGTACTTC. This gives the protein CASSIEFHYEQYF.